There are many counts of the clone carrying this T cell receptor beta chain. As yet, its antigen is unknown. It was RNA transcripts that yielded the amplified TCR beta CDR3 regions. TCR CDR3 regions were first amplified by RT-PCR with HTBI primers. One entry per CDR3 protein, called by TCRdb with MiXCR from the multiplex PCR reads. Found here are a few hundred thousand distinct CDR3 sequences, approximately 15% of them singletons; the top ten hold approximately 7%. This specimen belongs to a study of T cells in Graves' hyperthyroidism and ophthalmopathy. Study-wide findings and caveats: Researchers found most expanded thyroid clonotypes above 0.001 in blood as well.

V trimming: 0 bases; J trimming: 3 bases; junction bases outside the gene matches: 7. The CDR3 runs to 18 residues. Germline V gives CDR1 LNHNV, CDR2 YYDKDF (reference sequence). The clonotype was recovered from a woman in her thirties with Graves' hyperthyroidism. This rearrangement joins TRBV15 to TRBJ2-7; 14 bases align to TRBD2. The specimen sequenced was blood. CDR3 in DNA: TGTGCCACCAGCAGAGATCTCGCCGGGACTAGCGGGAGCTACGAGCAGTACTTC. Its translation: CATSRDLAGTSGSYEQYF.